The present T cell receptor beta chain was sequenced within a study of T cell responses to AZD1222 COVID-19 vaccine. Study observations and caveats: Clonal diversity may have been underestimated in mostly white British donors. Across the whole spike, CD4 TCRs peaked at regions 160-218 and 743-854.

Turning to this clone: Its antigen is currently unknown.

Profiled with immunoSEQ multiplex PCR; TCRdb holds only in-frame clones, not every one. The sample holds over 120,000 clones, roughly 84% seen once. The CDR3 runs 15 residues. Trimming removed 2 bases from V and 1 base from J; junction bases left unmatched: 3. Per the germline V gene, CDR1 is SGHAT and CDR2 is FQNNGV. The gene calls are TRBV11-2 and TRBJ1-1, with 8 bases that match TRBD1. This receptor was obtained from an adult who received the AZD1222 COVID-19 vaccine. Specimen: peripheral blood, collected 28 days after the second AZD1222 dose. CDR3 DNA sequence: TGTGCCAGCAGCTTAATGGGACAGGCGAACACTGAAGCTTTCTTT. Translation: CASSLMGQANTEAFF. Using reference TRBV11-2 and TRBJ1-1 for the parts outside the CDR3, the full variable domain is EAGVAQSPRYKIIEKRQSVAFWCNPISGHATLYWYQQILGQGPKLLIQFQNNGVVDDSQLPKDRFSAERLKGVDSTLKIQPAKLEDSAVYLCASSLMGQANTEAFFGQGTRLTVV.